This TCR beta chain was profiled in a study of blood T cell repertoires in COVID-19. Overall study context: Italy, Spain and the United States were the sources of the convalescent and acute COVID-19 samples. In each case, the material was cDNA or gDNA derived from T cells, B-cell-depleted T cells, or PBMCs.

The assay was immunoSEQ multiplex PCR, and TCRdb's table has in-frame clones only and misses some. The data contain about 44,000 clones, under 90% of them seen just once; the ten biggest clones take up 35% to 50%. V lost 8 bases and J lost 0, with 16 bases in between. Germline CDR1 reads SGHDN; CDR2 reads FVKESK. The CDR3 runs 16 residues. The receptor was derived from a human donor in a cohort sampled during active COVID-19. Sequences were obtained from peripheral blood. The gene calls are TRBV14 and TRBJ1-4, with D possibly matching TRBD1 (5 bases). CDR3: CASGRAGGATNEKLFF. CDR3 DNA sequence: TGTGCCAGCGGACGCGCGGGGGGAGCAACTAATGAAAAACTGTTTTTT. The full variable domain, in which reference TRBV14 and TRBJ1-4 provide the parts outside the CDR3, is EAGVTQFPSHSVIEKGQTVTLRCDPISGHDNLYWYRRVMGKEIKFLLHFVKESKQDESGMPNNRFLAERTGGTYSTLKVQPAELEDSGVYFCASGRAGGATNEKLFFGSGTQLSVL.